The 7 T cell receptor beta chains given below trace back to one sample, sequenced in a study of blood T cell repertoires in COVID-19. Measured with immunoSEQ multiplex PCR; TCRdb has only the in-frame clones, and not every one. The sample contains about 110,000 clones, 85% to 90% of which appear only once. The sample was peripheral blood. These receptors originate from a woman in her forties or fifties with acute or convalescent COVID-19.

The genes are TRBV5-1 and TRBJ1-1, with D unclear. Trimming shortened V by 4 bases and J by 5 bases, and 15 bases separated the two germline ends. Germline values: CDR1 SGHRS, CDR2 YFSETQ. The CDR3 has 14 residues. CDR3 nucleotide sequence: TGCGCCAGCAGCCCTGACGGGAGGTGGACTGAAGCTTTCTTT. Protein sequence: CASSPDGRWTEAFF.

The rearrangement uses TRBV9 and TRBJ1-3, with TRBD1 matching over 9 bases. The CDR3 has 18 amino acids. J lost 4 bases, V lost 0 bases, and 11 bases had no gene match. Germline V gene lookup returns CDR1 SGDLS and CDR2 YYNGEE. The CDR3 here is CASSVGPPQGAQGNTIYF. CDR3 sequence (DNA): TGTGCCAGCAGCGTAGGGCCCCCACAGGGGGCGCAAGGAAACACCATATATTTT.

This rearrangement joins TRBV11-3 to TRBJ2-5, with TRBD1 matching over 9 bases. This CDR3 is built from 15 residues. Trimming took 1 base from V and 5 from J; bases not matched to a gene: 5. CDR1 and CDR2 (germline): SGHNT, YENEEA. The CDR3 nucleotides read TGTGCCAGCAGCTTAGGGGACAGGGCCGAGGAGACCCAGTACTTC. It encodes CASSLGDRAEETQYF.

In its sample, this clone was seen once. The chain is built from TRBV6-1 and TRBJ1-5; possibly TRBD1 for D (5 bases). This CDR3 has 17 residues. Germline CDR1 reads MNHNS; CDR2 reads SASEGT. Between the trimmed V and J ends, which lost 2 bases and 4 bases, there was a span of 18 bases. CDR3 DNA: TGTGCCAGCAGTGAAACCCAGCTCAGGGTGGGGAATCAGCCCCAGCATTTT. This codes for CASSETQLRVGNQPQHF.

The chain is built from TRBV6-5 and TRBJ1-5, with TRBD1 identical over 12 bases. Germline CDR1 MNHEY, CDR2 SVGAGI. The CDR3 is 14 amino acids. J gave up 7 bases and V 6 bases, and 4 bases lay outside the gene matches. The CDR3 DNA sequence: TGTGCCAGCAGCTCGGGGACAGGGGGCCAGCCCCAGCATTTT. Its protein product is CASSSGTGGQPQHF.

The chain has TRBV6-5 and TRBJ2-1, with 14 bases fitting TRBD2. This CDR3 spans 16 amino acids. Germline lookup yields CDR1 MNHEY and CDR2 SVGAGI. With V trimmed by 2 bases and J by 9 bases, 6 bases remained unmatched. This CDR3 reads CASSYTGLAGASEQFF. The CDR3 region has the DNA TGTGCCAGCAGTTACACGGGACTAGCGGGAGCGAGTGAGCAGTTCTTC.

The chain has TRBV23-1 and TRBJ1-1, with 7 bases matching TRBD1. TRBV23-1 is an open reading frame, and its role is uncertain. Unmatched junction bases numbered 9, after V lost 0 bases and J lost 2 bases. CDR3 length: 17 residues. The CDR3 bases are TGCGCCAGCAGTCAATCCCACAGGGGCGACCTAAACACTGAAGCTTTCTTT. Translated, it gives CASSQSHRGDLNTEAFF.